These 22 T cell receptor beta chains were sequenced from one sample in a study of Graves' ophthalmopathy and Graves' hyperthyroidism. TCR beta CDR3 regions were amplified from RNA transcripts. A first-round RT-PCR used HTBI primers, followed by a second-round multiplex PCR. TCRdb called the multiplex PCR reads again in MiXCR, with one record for every CDR3 protein. The sample records some 750,000 distinct CDR3 sequences, around 40% being singletons. The material sequenced was peripheral blood. These receptors all stem from an adult man with Graves' ophthalmopathy.

This clonotype was seen just once. The V and J genes are TRBV16 and TRBJ1-2; D call uncertain. The germline CDR1 and CDR2 sequences are KGHSY and FQNENV. This CDR3 contains 13 residues. Trimming left V 5 bases short and J 4 bases short, with 11 bases between. CDR3 region: CASSVVDGYGYTF. DNA for the CDR3: TGTGCCAGCAGCGTTGTGGACGGCTATGGCTACACCTTC.

This clonotype was detected only a few times. The genes are TRBV7-8 and TRBJ1-5; TRBD1 matches at 8 bases. The CDR3 covers 18 residues. J was trimmed by 7 bases and V by 1 base; bases with no gene match: 15. Germline loops: CDR1 SGHVS, CDR2 FQNEAQ. The CDR3 loop reads CASSLVERRGLVRQPQHF. Here the CDR3 DNA reads TGTGCCAGCAGCTTAGTCGAACGCAGGGGGCTAGTAAGGCAGCCCCAGCATTTT.

The rearrangement uses TRBV7-9 and TRBJ2-7; no firm D call. The V gene's germline CDR1 is SEHNR and CDR2 FQNEAQ (reference sequence). The CDR3 totals 16 residues. V was trimmed by 5 bases and J by 2 bases, leaving 19 bases between them. CDR3 DNA sequence: TGTGCCAGCAGCGGCCACCATTCTTGGGTAACCTACGAGCAGTACTTC. It translates to CASSGHHSWVTYEQYF.

Note on this clonotype: The conserved closing phenylalanine or tryptophan is absent in this CDR3, likely reflecting a read error. The chain employs TRBV9 and TRBJ1-1, with D possibly being TRBD1 (6 bases). CDR1 and CDR2 (germline): SGDLS, YYNGEE. CDR3 size: 15 residues. The V and J ends lost 0 bases and 5 bases respectively, with 14 bases between them. The CDR3 here is CASSVARDIRTEAFL. The DNA of the CDR3 is TGTGCCAGCAGCGTAGCCAGGGACATCCGAACTGAAGCTTTCCTT.

This clonotype was seen many times. J is TRBJ2-7 and V is TRBV19; 8 bases align to TRBD2. Germline V gene data show CDR1 as LNHDA and CDR2 as SQIVND (reference sequence). The length of the CDR3 is 13 residues. V shed 3 bases, J shed 5 bases, and the junction held 3 bases outside the gene matches. The CDR3 reads CASSMSGGDEQYF. The CDR3 DNA reads TGTGCCAGTAGTATGAGCGGGGGCGACGAGCAGTACTTC.

The chain recombines TRBV9 with TRBJ2-7; D remains ambiguous. With 0 bases removed from V and 2 bases from J, the gap between germline ends came to 12 bases. CDR3 length equals 15 residues. CDR1 is SGDLS, CDR2 YYNGEE, per germline. The CDR3 loop reads CASSVGATTTYEQYF. The DNA of the CDR3 is TGTGCCAGCAGCGTAGGAGCGACCACCACCTACGAGCAGTACTTC.

This clonotype was seen at least ten times. The chain is built from TRBV7-9 and TRBJ2-7; D unresolved. Germline CDR1 SEHNR, CDR2 FQNEAQ (reference sequence). The CDR3 contains 12 residues. V was cut by 6 bases and J by 1 base, with 7 bases left in between. The CDR3 loop is CASRGVSYEQYF. DNA for the CDR3: TGTGCCAGCAGGGGCGTATCCTACGAGCAGTACTTC.

The table lists this clonotype with a few counts. The chain links TRBV10-3 to TRBJ1-1; no reliable D call. Between the trimmed V and J ends, which lost 10 bases and 5 bases, there was a span of 23 bases. There are 15 residues in the CDR3. CDR1 is ENHRY, CDR2 SYGVKD, per germline. This CDR3 reads CATINPPQKHTEAFF. The CDR3 DNA reads TGTGCCACCATCAACCCACCCCAGAAACATACTGAAGCTTTCTTT.

The table lists this clonotype with many counts. The V and J genes are TRBV5-1 and TRBJ2-5; D is unresolved. CDR3 length equals 13 residues. V lost 1 base and J 3 bases, leaving 7 bases between the germline ends. Germline V gene lookup returns CDR1 SGHRS and CDR2 YFSETQ. CDR3 bases: TGCGCCAGCAGCTTGCGCCACGAAGAGACCCAGTACTTC. This encodes CASSLRHEETQYF. Variable domain in full (rest from reference TRBV5-1 and TRBJ2-5): KAGVTQTPRYLIKTRGQQVTLSCSPISGHRSVSWYQQTPGQGLQFLFEYFSETQRNKGNFPGRFSGRQFSNSRSEMNVSTLELGDSALYLCASSLRHEETQYFGPGTRLLVL.

V is TRBV10-2 and J is TRBJ1-1; the D is unclear. This CDR3 has 16 residues. In germline, CDR1 is WSHSY, CDR2 SAAADI. The V end lost 7 bases, the J end lost 0 bases, and 18 bases lay between the germline ends. This CDR3 reads CASINPLKEMNTEAFF. The DNA of the CDR3 is TGCGCCAGCATTAACCCGCTAAAGGAGATGAACACTGAAGCTTTCTTT.

This sequence joins TRBV12-3 or TRBV12-4 and TRBJ2-7; the match to TRBD2 covers 11 bases. The CDR3 has 15 amino acids. The V gene end was trimmed by 7 bases and the J gene end by 3 bases; junction bases not matched to a gene: 8. The CDR3 DNA is TGTGCCAGCAACCCTAGCGGGAGGCCCTACTACGAGCAGTACTTC. Amino acids: CASNPSGRPYYEQYF.

This clonotype has a handful of counts. V gene TRBV19 combines with J gene TRBJ2-2; 9 nucleotides agree with TRBD1. With V trimmed by 8 bases and J by 6 bases, 7 bases remained unmatched. From germline, CDR1 is LNHDA and CDR2 SQIVND (reference sequence). This CDR3 has 14 amino acids. This chain's CDR3 is CASSWTGVAGELFF. Written as DNA, the CDR3 is TGTGCCAGTTCATGGACAGGGGTTGCCGGGGAGCTGTTTTTT.

This clonotype came up many times. V usage is TRBV7-8 and J usage is TRBJ1-2, with D hard to call. The CDR3 is 15 amino acids. Trimming took off 1 base at V and 0 bases at J, with 9 bases between the two ends. The germline CDR1 and CDR2 sequences are SGHVS and FQNEAQ. This chain's CDR3 is CASSLEGSPNYGYTF. CDR3 DNA sequence: TGTGCCAGCAGCTTAGAGGGCAGCCCTAACTATGGCTACACCTTC. Variable domain in full (rest from reference TRBV7-8 and TRBJ1-2): GAGVSQSPRYKVAKRGQDVALRCDPISGHVSLFWYQQALGQGPEFLTYFQNEAQLDKSGLPSDRFFAERPEGSVSTLKIQRTQQEDSAVYLCASSLEGSPNYGYTFGSGTRLTVV.

This clonotype showed up many times. The chain couples TRBV10-3 to TRBJ1-3; no reliable D call. The CDR3 runs 10 residues. In germline, CDR1 is ENHRY, CDR2 SYGVKD. Deletions cut 6 bases from V and 8 bases from J, with 5 bases between. CDR3: CAIREDTIYF. In DNA form, the CDR3 reads TGTGCCATCAGAGAAGACACCATATATTTT.

This clonotype showed up just a few times. At one of its ends the junction is not consistent with the germline gene, which may arise from a read error. The genes are TRBV7-2 and TRBJ2-5; 10 positions match TRBD1. This CDR3 is built from 17 residues. Germline V gene sequence: CDR1 SGHTA, CDR2 FQGNSA. Written as DNA, the CDR3 is TGCGCCAGCAGCCAAGATGGCACGACAGGGGGCGCAGAGACCCAGTACTTC. The encoded protein is CASSQDGTTGGAETQYF.

The table lists this clonotype with many counts. This sequence joins TRBV29-1 and TRBJ1-1; no definite D call. The CDR3 runs 14 residues. V was clipped by 7 bases and J by 2 bases, with 17 bases between them. Germline assignment: CDR1 SQVTM and CDR2 ANQGSEA. The CDR3 is CSAILGLGNTEAFF. The CDR3 DNA is TGCAGCGCAATCCTAGGGTTGGGTAACACTGAAGCTTTCTTT. Variable domain in full (rest from reference TRBV29-1 and TRBJ1-1): SAVISQKPSRDICQRGTSLTIQCQVDSQVTMMFWYRQQPGQSLTLIATANQGSEATYESGFVIDKFPISRPNLTFSTLTVSNMSPEDSSIYLCSAILGLGNTEAFFGQGTRLTVV.

The chain has TRBV25-1 and TRBJ2-2; D is uncertain. V was pared by 10 bases and J by 1 base, with 4 bases between. The CDR3 contains 11 residues. Germline V gene lookup returns CDR1 MGHDK and CDR2 SYGVNS. The CDR3, as DNA: TGTGCCACCCTGAACACCGGGGAGCTGTTTTTT. Protein product: CATLNTGELFF. The full variable domain, its missing parts supplied by reference TRBV25-1 and TRBJ2-2, is EADIYQTPRYLVIGTGKKITLECSQTMGHDKMYWYQQDPGMELHLIHYSYGVNSTEKGDLSSESTVSRIRTEHFPLTLESARPSHTSQYLCATLNTGELFFGEGSRLTVL.

The chain recombines TRBV10-3 with TRBJ2-7; D is undetermined. The CDR3 is 12 amino acids. The V gene's germline CDR1 is ENHRY and CDR2 SYGVKD. Between the trimmed V and J ends, which lost 6 bases and 0 bases, there was a span of 6 bases. CDR3 sequence reads: CAISSSSYEQYF. The CDR3 DNA sequence: TGTGCCATCAGCTCCAGCTCCTACGAGCAGTACTTC.

This clonotype was seen ten or more times. The rearrangement joins TRBV7-9 to TRBJ2-5; D unclear. The V end was cut by 0 bases, the J end by 5 bases, with 7 bases between. The V gene's germline CDR1 is SEHNR and CDR2 FQNEAQ (reference sequence). CDR3 size: 13 residues. The CDR3 coding sequence is TGTGCCAGCAGCTTAGCGGGGTTTGAGACCCAGTACTTC. This translates into CASSLAGFETQYF. Full variable domain (remainder filled in from reference TRBV7-9 and TRBJ2-5): DTGVSQNPRHKITKRGQNVTFRCDPISEHNRLYWYRQTLGQGPEFLTYFQNEAQLEKSRLLSDRFSAERPKGSFSTLEIQRTEQGDSAMYLCASSLAGFETQYFGPGTRLLVL.

The chain joins TRBV29-1 to TRBJ2-7; a weak D match, TRBD1 (5 bases). The V gene lost 4 bases and the J gene lost 9 bases, with 19 bases spanning the gap. This CDR3 spans 13 amino acids. Germline V gene data show CDR1 as SQVTM and CDR2 as ANQGSEA. The DNA of the CDR3 is TGCAGCGTTGTCACGGGTGCGACAGATACGCAGTACTTC. It encodes CSVVTGATDTQYF.

Comments on this clonotype: This sequence may be a read error, since a much larger clone differs from it by one base. The chain uses TRBV7-9 and TRBJ1-1; 8 nucleotides agree with TRBD1. The trim removed 8 bases at V and 4 bases at J, leaving 9 bases unmatched. This CDR3 spans 14 amino acids. Germline lookup yields CDR1 SEHNR and CDR2 FQNEAQ (reference sequence). The CDR3 protein is CASGLGTGSTEAFF. The CDR3 DNA sequence: TGTGCCAGCGGACTCGGGACAGGCAGCACTGAAGCTTTCTTT.

This clonotype was found a few times. The chain has TRBV7-9 and TRBJ1-1; D gene ambiguous. The V gene lost 2 bases and the J gene lost 0 bases, with 7 bases spanning the gap. Germline values: CDR1 SEHNR, CDR2 FQNEAQ (reference sequence). The CDR3 extends over 14 amino acids. The CDR3 sequence is CASSLTSMNTEAFF. CDR3 sequence (DNA): TGTGCCAGCAGCTTAACAAGCATGAACACTGAAGCTTTCTTT.